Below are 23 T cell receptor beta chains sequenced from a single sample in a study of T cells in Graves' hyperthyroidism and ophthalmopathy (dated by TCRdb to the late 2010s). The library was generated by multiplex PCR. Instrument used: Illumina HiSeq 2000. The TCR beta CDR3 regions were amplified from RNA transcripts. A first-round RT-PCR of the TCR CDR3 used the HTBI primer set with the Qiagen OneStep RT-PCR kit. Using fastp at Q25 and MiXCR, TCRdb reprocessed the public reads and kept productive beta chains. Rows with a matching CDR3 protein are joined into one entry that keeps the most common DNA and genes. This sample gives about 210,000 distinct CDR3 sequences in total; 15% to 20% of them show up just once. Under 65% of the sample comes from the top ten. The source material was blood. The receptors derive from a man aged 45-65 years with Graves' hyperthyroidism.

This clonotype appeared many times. CDR3 amino acids: CSAGVGGLETQYF. The CDR3 DNA is TGCAGTGCGGGAGTAGGGGGGTTGGAGACCCAGTACTTC. The V and J genes are TRBV20-1 and TRBJ2-5; the D call may be TRBD1 or TRBD2 (6 bases each). CDR1 DFQATT and CDR2 SNEGSKA come from the germline V gene (reference sequence). The CDR3 is 13 residues long. V was trimmed by 6 bases and J by 5 bases, leaving 16 bases between them.

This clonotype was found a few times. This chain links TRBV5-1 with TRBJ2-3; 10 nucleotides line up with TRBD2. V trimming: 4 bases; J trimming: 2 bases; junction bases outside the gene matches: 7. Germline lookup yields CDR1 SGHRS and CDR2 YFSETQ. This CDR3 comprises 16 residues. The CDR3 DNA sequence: TGCGCCAGCAGCGCCTCCCTAGCGGGAGCCACAGATACGCAGTATTTT. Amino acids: CASSASLAGATDTQYF.

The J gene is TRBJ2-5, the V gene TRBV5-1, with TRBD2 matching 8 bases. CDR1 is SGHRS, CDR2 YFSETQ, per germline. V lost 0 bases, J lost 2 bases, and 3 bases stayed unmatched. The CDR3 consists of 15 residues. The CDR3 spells CASSLVAGGQETQYF. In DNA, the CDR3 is TGCGCCAGCAGCTTGGTTGCGGGAGGTCAAGAGACCCAGTACTTC.

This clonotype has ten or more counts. CDR3 amino acids: CASSRQGSPFGDEQFF. CDR3 DNA sequence: TGCGCCAGCAGCCGTCAGGGGAGCCCCTTTGGCGATGAGCAGTTCTTC. The gene calls are TRBV4-1 and TRBJ2-1, with D possibly being TRBD1 (6 bases). Germline-derived CDR1 and CDR2 are MGHRA and YSYEKL. This CDR3 spans 16 amino acids. Trimming removed 4 bases at V and 8 bases at J, with 21 bases between.

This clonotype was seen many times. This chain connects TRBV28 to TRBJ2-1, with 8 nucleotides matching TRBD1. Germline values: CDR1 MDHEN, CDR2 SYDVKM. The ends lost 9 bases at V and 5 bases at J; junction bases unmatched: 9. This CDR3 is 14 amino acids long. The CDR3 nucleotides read TGTGCCAGTCTGACGCAGGGGGCTAACAATGAGCAGTTCTTC. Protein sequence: CASLTQGANNEQFF. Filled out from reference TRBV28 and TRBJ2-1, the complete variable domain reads DVKVTQSSRYLVKRTGEKVFLECVQDMDHENMFWYRQDPGLGLRLIYFSYDVKMKEKGDIPEGYSVSREKKERFSLILESASTNQTSMYLCASLTQGANNEQFFGPGTRLTVL.

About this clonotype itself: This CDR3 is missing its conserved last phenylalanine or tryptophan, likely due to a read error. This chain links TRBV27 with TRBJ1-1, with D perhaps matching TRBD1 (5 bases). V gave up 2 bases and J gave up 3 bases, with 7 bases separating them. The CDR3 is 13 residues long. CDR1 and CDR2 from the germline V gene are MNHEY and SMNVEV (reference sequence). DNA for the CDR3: TGTGCCAGCAGTTTAGGGGGGGACACTGAAGCTTTCCTT. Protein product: CASSLGGDTEAFL.

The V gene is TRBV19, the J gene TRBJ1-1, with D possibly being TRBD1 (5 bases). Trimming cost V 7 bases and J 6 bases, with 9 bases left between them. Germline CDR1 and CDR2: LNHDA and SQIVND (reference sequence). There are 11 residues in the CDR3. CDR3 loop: CASNGAPEAFF. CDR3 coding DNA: TGTGCCAGTAACGGGGCCCCTGAAGCTTTCTTT.

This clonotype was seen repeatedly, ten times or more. The CDR3 DNA follows: TGTGCCAGCAGTTTCGGGGGGTTCGCTGGAAACACCATATATTTT. It specifies CASSFGGFAGNTIYF. The V call is TRBV12-3 or TRBV12-4, the J call TRBJ1-3, with D tentatively TRBD1 (5 bases). The CDR3 spans 15 residues. Trimming took off 3 bases at V and 2 bases at J, with 11 bases between the two ends.

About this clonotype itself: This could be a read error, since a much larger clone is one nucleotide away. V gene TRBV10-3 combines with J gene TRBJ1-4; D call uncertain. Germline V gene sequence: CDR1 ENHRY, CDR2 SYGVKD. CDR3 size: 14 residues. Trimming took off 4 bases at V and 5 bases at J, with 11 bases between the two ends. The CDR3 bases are TGTGCCATCAGTGGGAACGCAAACAATGAAAAACTGTTTTTT. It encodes CAISGNANNEKLFF.

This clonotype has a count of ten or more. CDR3 sequence: CASSLAGVSTDTQYF. The CDR3 bases are TGTGCCAGCAGTCTCGCGGGAGTTAGCACAGATACGCAGTATTTT. V gene TRBV27 combines with J gene TRBJ2-3; 7 bases line up with TRBD2. This CDR3 spans 15 amino acids. In germline, CDR1 is MNHEY, CDR2 SMNVEV (reference sequence). V dropped 5 bases and J dropped 0; count of bases not matched to a gene: 5.

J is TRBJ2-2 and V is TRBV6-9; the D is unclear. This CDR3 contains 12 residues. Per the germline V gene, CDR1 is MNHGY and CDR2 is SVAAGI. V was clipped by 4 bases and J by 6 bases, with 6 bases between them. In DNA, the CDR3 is TGTGCCAGCAGTTTTTATCCCGGGGAGCTGTTTTTT. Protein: CASSFYPGELFF.

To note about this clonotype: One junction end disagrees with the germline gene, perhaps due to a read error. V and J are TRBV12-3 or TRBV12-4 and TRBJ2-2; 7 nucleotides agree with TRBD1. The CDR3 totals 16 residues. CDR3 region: CASSLSPGQPTGELLF. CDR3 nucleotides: TGTGCCAGCAGTTTGTCCCCGGGACAGCCCACCGGGGAGCTGCTTTTT.

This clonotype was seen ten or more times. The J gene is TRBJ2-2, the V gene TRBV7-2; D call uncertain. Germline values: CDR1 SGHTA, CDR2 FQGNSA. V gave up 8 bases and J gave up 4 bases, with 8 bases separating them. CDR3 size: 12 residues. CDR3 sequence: CASPSRTGELFF. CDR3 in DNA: TGTGCCAGCCCATCACGCACCGGGGAGCTGTTTTTT.

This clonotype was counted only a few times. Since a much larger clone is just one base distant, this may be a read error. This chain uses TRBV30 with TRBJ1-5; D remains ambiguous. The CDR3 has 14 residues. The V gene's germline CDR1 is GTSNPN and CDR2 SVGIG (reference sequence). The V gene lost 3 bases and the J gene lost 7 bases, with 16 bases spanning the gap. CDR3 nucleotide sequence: TGTGCCTGGAGCCCCTGGAAGGTCGGCCAGCCCCAGCATTTT. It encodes CAWSPWKVGQPQHF.

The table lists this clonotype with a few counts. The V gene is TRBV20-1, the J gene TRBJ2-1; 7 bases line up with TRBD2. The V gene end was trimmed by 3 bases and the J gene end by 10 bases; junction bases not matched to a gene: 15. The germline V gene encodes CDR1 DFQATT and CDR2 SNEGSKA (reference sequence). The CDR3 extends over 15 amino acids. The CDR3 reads CSARPIAGTFAEQFF. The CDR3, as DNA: TGCAGTGCTAGGCCTATAGCGGGTACGTTCGCAGAGCAGTTCTTC.

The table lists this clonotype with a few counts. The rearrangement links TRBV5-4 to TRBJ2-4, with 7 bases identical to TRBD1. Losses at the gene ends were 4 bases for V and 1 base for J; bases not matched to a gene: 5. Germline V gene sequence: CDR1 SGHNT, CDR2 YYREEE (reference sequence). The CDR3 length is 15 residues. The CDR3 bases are TGTGCCAGCAGCCAAGCGACAGGGGCCAAAAACATTCAGTACTTC. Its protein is CASSQATGAKNIQYF.

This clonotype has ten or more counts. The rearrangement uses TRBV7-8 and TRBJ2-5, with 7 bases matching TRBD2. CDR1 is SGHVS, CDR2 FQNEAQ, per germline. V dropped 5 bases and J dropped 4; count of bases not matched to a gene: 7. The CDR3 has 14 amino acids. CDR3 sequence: CASSRGRQRETQYF. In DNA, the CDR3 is TGTGCCAGCAGCCGCGGGAGACAACGAGAGACCCAGTACTTC.

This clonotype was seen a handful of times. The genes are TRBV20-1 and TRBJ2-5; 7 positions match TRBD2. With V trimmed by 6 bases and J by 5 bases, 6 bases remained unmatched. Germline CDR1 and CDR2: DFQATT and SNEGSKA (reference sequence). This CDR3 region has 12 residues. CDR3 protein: CSAGGGGETQYF. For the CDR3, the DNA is TGCAGTGCAGGTGGGGGAGGGGAGACCCAGTACTTC.

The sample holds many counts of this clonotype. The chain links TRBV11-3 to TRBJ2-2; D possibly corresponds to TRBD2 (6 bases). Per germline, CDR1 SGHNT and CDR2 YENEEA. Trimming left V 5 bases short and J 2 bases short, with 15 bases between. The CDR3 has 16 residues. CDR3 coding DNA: TGTGCCAGCAGCATAGGCGGGACCGCTAACACCGGGGAGCTGTTTTTT. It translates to CASSIGGTANTGELFF.

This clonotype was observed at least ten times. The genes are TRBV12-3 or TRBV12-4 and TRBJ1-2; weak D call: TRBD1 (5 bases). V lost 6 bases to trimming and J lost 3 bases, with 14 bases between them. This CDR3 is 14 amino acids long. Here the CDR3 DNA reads TGTGCCAGCAGCCCCCCCCGCAGGGACTATGGCTACACCTTC. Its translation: CASSPPRRDYGYTF.

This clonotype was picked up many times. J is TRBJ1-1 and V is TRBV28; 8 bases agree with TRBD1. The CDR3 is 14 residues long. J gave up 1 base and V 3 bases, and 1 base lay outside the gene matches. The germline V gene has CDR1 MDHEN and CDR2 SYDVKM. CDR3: CASSLDRENTEAFF. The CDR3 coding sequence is TGTGCCAGCAGTTTGGACAGGGAGAACACTGAAGCTTTCTTT.

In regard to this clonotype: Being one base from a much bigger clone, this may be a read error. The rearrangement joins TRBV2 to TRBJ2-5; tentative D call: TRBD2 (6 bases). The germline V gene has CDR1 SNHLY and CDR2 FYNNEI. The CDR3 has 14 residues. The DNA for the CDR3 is TGTGTCAGCAGCCCGGGACTCACAATAGAGACCCAGTACTTC. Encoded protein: CVSSPGLTIETQYF.

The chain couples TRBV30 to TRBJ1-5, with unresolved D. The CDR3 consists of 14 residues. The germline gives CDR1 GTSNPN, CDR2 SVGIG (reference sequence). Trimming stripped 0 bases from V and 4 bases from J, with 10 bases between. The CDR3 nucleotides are TGTGCCTGGAGTGTAATGGGATTAAATCAGCCCCAGCATTTT. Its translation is CAWSVMGLNQPQHF. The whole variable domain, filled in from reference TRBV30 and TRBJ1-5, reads SQTIHQWPATLVQPVGSPLSLECTVEGTSNPNLYWYRQAAGRGLQLLFYSVGIGQISSEVPQNLSASRPQDRQFILSSKKLLLSDSGFYLCAWSVMGLNQPQHFGDGTRLSIL.